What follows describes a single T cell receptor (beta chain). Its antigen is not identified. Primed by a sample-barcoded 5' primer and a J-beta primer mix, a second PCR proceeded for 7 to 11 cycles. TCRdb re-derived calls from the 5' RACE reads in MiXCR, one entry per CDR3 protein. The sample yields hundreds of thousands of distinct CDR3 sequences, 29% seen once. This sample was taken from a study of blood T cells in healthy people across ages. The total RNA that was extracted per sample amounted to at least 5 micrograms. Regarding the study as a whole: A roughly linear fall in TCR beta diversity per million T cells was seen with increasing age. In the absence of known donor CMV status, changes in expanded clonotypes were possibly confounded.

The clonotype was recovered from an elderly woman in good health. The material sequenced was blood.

CDR3 in amino acids: CATSDRGGSHRNTGELFF. The CDR3 DNA follows: TGTGCCACCAGTGATAGGGGGGGGTCCCACCGCAACACCGGGGAGCTGTTTTTT. The V gene is TRBV24-1, the J gene TRBJ2-2; D perhaps matches TRBD2 (7 bases). Trimming stripped 3 bases from V and 2 bases from J, with 18 bases between. Germline CDR1 KGHDR, CDR2 SFDVKD. The length of the CDR3 is 18 residues.